This entry is about one T cell receptor beta chain. The data derive from a study of control samples from healthy donors and cancer patients. With 3 bases removed from V and 2 bases from J, the gap between germline ends came to 3 bases. This CDR3 has 12 amino acids. Per the germline V gene, CDR1 is SGHRS and CDR2 is YFSETQ. Method: immunoSEQ multiplex PCR; TCRdb's copy keeps in-frame clones and lacks some. The table records 60,000 to 100,000 clones, about 88% of them present only once. V is TRBV5-1 and J is TRBJ2-1; unclear D gene. The origin of this receptor is a man aged 45-60 years in good health. Sequencing was done on a sample of blood. The CDR3 here is CASSSTYNEQFF. Written as DNA, the CDR3 is TGCGCCAGCAGCTCGACCTACAATGAGCAGTTCTTC.